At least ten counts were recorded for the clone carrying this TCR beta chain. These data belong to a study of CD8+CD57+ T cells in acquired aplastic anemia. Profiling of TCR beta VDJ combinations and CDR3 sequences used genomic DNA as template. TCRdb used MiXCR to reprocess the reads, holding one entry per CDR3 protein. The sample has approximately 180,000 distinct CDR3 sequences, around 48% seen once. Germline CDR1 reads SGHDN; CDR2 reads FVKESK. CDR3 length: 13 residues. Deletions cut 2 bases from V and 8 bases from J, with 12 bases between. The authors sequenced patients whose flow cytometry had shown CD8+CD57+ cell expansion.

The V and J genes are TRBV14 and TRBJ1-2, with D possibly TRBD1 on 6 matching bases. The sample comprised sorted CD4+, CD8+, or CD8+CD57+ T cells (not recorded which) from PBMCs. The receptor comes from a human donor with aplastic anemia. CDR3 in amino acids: CASSQLTGSGYTF. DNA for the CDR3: TGTGCCAGCAGCCAATTAACAGGGTCCGGCTACACCTTC.